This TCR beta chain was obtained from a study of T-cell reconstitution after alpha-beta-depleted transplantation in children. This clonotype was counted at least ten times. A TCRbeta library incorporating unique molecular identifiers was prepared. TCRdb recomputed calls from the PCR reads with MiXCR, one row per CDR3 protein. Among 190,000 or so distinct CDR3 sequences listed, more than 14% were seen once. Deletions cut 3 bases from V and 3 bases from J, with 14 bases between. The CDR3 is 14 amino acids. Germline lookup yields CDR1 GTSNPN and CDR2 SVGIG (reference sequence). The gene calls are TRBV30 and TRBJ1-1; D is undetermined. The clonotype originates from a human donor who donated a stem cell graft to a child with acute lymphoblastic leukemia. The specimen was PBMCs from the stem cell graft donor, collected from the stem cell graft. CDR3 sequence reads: CAWSIYTTDTEAFF. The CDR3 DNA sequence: TGTGCCTGGAGCATCTACACTACAGACACTGAAGCTTTCTTT. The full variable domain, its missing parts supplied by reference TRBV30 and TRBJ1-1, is SQTIHQWPATLVQPVGSPLSLECTVEGTSNPNLYWYRQAAGRGLQLLFYSVGIGQISSEVPQNLSASRPQDRQFILSSKKLLLSDSGFYLCAWSIYTTDTEAFFGQGTRLTVV.